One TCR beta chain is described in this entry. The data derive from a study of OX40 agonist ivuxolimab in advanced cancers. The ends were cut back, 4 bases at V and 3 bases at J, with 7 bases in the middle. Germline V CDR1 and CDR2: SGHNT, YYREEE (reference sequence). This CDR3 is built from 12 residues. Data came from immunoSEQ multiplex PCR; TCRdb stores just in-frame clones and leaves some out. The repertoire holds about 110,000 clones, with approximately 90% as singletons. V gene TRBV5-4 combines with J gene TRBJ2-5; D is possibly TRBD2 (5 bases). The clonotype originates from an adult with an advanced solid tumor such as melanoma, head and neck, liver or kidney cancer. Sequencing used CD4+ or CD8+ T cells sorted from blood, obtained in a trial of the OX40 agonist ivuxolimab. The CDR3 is CASSMGEETQYF. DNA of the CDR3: TGTGCCAGCAGCATGGGAGAAGAGACCCAGTACTTC.